Following are 8 T cell receptor beta chains from one sample sequenced in a study of blood T cell repertoires in COVID-19. Using immunoSEQ multiplex PCR, the repertoire was profiled, and TCRdb retains in-frame clones only, with some absent. Here the sample spans 25,000 to 30,000 clones, roughly 82% being singletons. The sequencing input was peripheral blood. These receptors all come from a man older than 75 with active or convalescent COVID-19.

V gene TRBV28 combines with J gene TRBJ1-2; D is perhaps TRBD1 (5 bases). This CDR3 has 13 residues. Germline V lookup: CDR1 MDHEN, CDR2 SYDVKM. The V gene lost 5 bases and the J gene lost 4 bases, with 11 bases spanning the gap. The CDR3 reads CASSGPTAYGYTF. In DNA, the CDR3 is TGTGCCAGCAGTGGGCCGACAGCCTATGGCTACACCTTC.

V is TRBV7-8 and J is TRBJ2-2; 7 bases are shared with TRBD2. The CDR3 is made up of 14 amino acids. Losses at the gene ends were 3 bases for V and 4 bases for J; bases not matched to a gene: 2. Per the germline V gene, CDR1 is SGHVS and CDR2 is FQNEAQ. In nucleotides, the CDR3 is TGTGCCAGCAGCTTCTTAGCGGGCACCGGGGAGCTGTTTTTT. It translates to CASSFLAGTGELFF.

The V and J genes are TRBV6-6 and TRBJ2-5; TRBD2 might be the D (5 bases). The V end lost 6 bases, the J end lost 1 base, and 12 bases lay between the germline ends. This CDR3 is built from 14 residues. Germline assignment: CDR1 MNHNY and CDR2 SVGAGI (reference sequence). The CDR3 DNA follows: TGTGCCAGCAGAGACCGGGGAGTCCAAGAGACCCAGTACTTC. Amino acids: CASRDRGVQETQYF.

The CDR3 bases are TGTGCCAGCAGTTTAGGCGGGAGCCGCCGCCAAGAGACCCAGTACTTC. Translation: CASSLGGSRRQETQYF. V gene TRBV28 combines with J gene TRBJ2-5; 7 nucleotides align to TRBD2. This CDR3 is built from 16 residues. The V gene's germline CDR1 is MDHEN and CDR2 SYDVKM. With 2 bases clipped from V and 1 base from J, the junction kept 7 bases outside the gene matches.

This clone was seen only once. The gene calls are TRBV28 and TRBJ2-7; D ambiguous. The CDR3 totals 14 residues. Germline V gives CDR1 MDHEN, CDR2 SYDVKM. Trimming cost V 8 bases and J 4 bases, with 18 bases left between them. CDR3 amino acids: CASGGGNPGYEQYF. The CDR3 bases are TGTGCCAGCGGTGGTGGTAATCCCGGTTACGAGCAGTACTTC.

The chain uses TRBV3-1 (or the pseudogene TRBV3-2) and TRBJ2-5; the match to TRBD2 covers 8 bases. This CDR3 contains 16 residues. The trim removed 6 bases at V and 5 bases at J, leaving 14 bases unmatched. CDR1 is LGHDT and CDR2 is YNNKEL in the germline V gene (reference sequence). CDR3: CASRQFPGLVLETQYF. CDR3 coding DNA: TGTGCCAGCAGACAATTCCCGGGACTAGTATTGGAGACCCAGTACTTC.

The chain carries TRBV18 and TRBJ1-3; D perhaps matches TRBD1 (6 bases). The CDR3 is 17 residues long. V lost 8 bases and J lost 7, with 27 bases in between. Germline CDR1 and CDR2: KGHSH and LQKENI. The CDR3 DNA is TGTGCCAGCCGACACGGCGCGCTGACAGGTCTCCGGAACACCATATATTTT. This codes for CASRHGALTGLRNTIYF.

The chain couples TRBV10-3 to TRBJ2-1; maybe TRBD2 (6 bases). From germline, CDR1 is ENHRY and CDR2 SYGVKD. The V gene lost 0 bases and the J gene lost 7 bases, with 10 bases spanning the gap. This CDR3 is built from 14 residues. The CDR3 region is CAISESGGRNEQFF. The CDR3 DNA reads as TGTGCCATCAGTGAGTCCGGGGGAAGAAATGAGCAGTTCTTC.